This TCR beta chain stems from a study of neoadjuvant anti-PD-1 for oral cavity cancer. The study's findings and limits: TCR analyses covered only a few patients per response group.

Of note for this clone: Its antigen is not identified.

As to time point: after neoadjuvant nivolumab, at surgical resection. These newly diagnosed stage II-IVA oral cavity squamous cell carcinoma patients had no prior systemic or radiation treatment. The germline CDR1 and CDR2 sequences are SGDLS and YYNGEE. V shed 0 bases, J shed 1 base, and the junction held 6 bases outside the gene matches. The CDR3 spans 19 residues. Measured with immunoSEQ multiplex PCR; TCRdb has only the in-frame clones, and not every one. This sample has 72,000 or so clones, with around 85% found just once. The clonotype originates from a person aged 40 to 85 with oral cavity squamous cell carcinoma. V usage is TRBV9 and J usage is TRBJ2-1, with 14 bases that match TRBD2. The sequencing used PBMCs, collected after nivolumab (anti-PD-1) treatment. This CDR3 reads CASSVVGLAGGGSYNEQFF. The CDR3 bases are TGTGCCAGCAGCGTAGTCGGACTAGCGGGAGGCGGTTCCTACAATGAGCAGTTCTTC.